The 6 T cell receptor beta chains presented below share a single source sample, sequenced in a study of T cells in Graves' hyperthyroidism and ophthalmopathy. Amplification of TCR beta CDR3 regions was performed using RNA transcripts as template. HTBI primers were used for first-round RT-PCR of the TCR CDR3. TCRdb itself ran the multiplex PCR reads through MiXCR, one entry per CDR3 protein. Of approximately 590,000 distinct CDR3 sequences detected, 46% appear once; the ten largest clones hold just under 8.5%. Sample: peripheral blood or thyroid tissue (not recorded which). Receptor source: a young woman with Graves' hyperthyroidism.

This clonotype turned up a few times. V usage is TRBV5-7 and J usage is TRBJ1-3; D gene ambiguous. TRBV5-7 is classed as an ORF, of uncertain function. The V gene lost 4 bases and the J gene lost 0 bases, with 14 bases spanning the gap. The CDR3 is made up of 16 amino acids. This chain's CDR3 is CASSHAGRDSGNTIYF. The CDR3 nucleotides are TGTGCCAGCAGCCACGCCGGACGGGACTCTGGAAACACCATATATTTT.

The chain employs TRBV7-9 and TRBJ1-5; TRBD1 agrees at 8 bases. Germline V lookup: CDR1 SEHNR, CDR2 FQNEAQ (reference sequence). This CDR3 is built from 14 residues. V lost 5 bases, J lost 6 bases, and 6 bases stayed unmatched. This CDR3 is CASSQTGVSQPQHF. The CDR3 DNA sequence: TGTGCCAGCAGCCAGACAGGGGTTAGTCAGCCCCAGCATTTT.

J is TRBJ2-6 and V is TRBV20-1; 9 nucleotides align to TRBD1. This CDR3 contains 18 residues. In germline, CDR1 is DFQATT, CDR2 SNEGSKA (reference sequence). Germline trimming cut 5 bases from V and 1 base from J; bases unmatched to any gene: 12. This CDR3 reads CSAFSPGTGRSGANVLTF. As DNA, the CDR3 is TGCAGTGCTTTTTCCCCCGGGACAGGGCGTTCTGGGGCCAACGTCCTGACTTTC.

The J gene is TRBJ1-2, the V gene TRBV25-1, with 12 bases matching TRBD1. The CDR3 is made up of 16 amino acids. Trimming cost V 4 bases and J 4 bases; bases outside gene matches: 7. The germline V gene has CDR1 MGHDK and CDR2 SYGVNS. This CDR3 is CASSARDRGPGYGYTF. CDR3 DNA: TGTGCCAGCAGTGCAAGGGACAGGGGGCCAGGCTATGGCTACACCTTC.

This clonotype was seen many times. The chain uses TRBV24-1 and TRBJ2-5; TRBD1 agrees at 8 bases. This CDR3 has 15 residues. Trimming removed 4 bases from V and 4 bases from J; junction bases left unmatched: 7. In germline, CDR1 is KGHDR, CDR2 SFDVKD. CDR3 in DNA: TGTGCCACCAGTGACCTCGGACAGGGCGGAGAGACCCAGTACTTC. It codes for CATSDLGQGGETQYF.

Only a few counts were recorded for this clonotype. The germline gene is not matched at one end of the junction; a read error may be the cause. This chain links TRBV24-1 with TRBJ2-5; a weak D match, TRBD2 (5 bases). CDR1 is KGHDR and CDR2 is SFDVKD in the germline V gene. This CDR3 is 14 amino acids long. DNA for the CDR3: TGTGCCTCCAGAGCGGAAGCGGACCAAGAGACCCAGTACTTC. Translated, it gives CASRAEADQETQYF.